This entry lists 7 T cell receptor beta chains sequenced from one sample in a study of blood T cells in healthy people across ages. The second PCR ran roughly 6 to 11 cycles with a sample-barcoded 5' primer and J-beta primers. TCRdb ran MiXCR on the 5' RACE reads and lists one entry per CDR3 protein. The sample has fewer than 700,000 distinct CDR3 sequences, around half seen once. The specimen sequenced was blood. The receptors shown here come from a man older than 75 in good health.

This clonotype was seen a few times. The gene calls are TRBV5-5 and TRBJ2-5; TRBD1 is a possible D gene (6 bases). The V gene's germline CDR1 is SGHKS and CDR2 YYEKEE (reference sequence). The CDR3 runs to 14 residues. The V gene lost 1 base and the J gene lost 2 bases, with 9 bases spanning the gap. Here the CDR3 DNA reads TGTGCCAGCAGCTTGTGGACAGCGCAAGAGACCCAGTACTTC. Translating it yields CASSLWTAQETQYF.

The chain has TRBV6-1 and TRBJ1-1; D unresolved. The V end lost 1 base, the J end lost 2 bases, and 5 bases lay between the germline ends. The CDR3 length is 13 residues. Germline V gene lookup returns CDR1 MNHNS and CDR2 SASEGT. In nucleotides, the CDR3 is TGTGCCAGCAGTGAAGTTAGAAACACTGAAGCTTTCTTT. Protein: CASSEVRNTEAFF.

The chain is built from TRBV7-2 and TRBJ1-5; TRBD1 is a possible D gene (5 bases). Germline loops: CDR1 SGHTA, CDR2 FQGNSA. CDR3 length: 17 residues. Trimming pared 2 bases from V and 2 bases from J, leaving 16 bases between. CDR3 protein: CASSLTGGEVGNQPQHF. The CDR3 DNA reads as TGTGCCAGCAGCTTAACGGGGGGTGAGGTGGGCAATCAGCCCCAGCATTTT.

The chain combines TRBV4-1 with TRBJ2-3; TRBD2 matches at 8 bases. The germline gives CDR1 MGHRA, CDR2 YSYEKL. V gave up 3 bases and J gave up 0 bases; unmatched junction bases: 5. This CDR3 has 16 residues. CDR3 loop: CASSHPTSASTDTQYF. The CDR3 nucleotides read TGCGCCAGCAGCCACCCGACTAGCGCTAGCACAGATACGCAGTATTTT.

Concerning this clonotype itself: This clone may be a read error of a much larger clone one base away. CDR3 protein: CASSGPGRTYEQYF. The CDR3 DNA is TGTGCCAGCAGCGGGCCAGGGCGAACCTACGAGCAGTACTTC. The rearrangement links TRBV6-6 to TRBJ2-7, with TRBD1 as a possible D gene (5 bases). The CDR3 has 14 amino acids. V was pared by 6 bases and J by 2 bases, with 14 bases between. Germline lookup yields CDR1 MNHNY and CDR2 SVGAGI (reference sequence).

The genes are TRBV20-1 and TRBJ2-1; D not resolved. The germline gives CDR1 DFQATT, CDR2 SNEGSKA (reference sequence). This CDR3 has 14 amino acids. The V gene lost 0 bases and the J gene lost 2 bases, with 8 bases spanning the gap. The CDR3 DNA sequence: TGCAGTGCTAGAGAGTATACCGCCTACAATGAGCAGTTCTTC. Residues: CSAREYTAYNEQFF.

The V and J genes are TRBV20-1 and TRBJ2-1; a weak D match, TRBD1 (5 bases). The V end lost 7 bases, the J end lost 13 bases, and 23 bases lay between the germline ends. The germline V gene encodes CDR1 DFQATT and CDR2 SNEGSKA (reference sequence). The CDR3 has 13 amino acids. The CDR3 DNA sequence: TGCAGTGTTCCAGGGTTCCGCCAAGAGACCCAGTTCTTC. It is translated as CSVPGFRQETQFF.